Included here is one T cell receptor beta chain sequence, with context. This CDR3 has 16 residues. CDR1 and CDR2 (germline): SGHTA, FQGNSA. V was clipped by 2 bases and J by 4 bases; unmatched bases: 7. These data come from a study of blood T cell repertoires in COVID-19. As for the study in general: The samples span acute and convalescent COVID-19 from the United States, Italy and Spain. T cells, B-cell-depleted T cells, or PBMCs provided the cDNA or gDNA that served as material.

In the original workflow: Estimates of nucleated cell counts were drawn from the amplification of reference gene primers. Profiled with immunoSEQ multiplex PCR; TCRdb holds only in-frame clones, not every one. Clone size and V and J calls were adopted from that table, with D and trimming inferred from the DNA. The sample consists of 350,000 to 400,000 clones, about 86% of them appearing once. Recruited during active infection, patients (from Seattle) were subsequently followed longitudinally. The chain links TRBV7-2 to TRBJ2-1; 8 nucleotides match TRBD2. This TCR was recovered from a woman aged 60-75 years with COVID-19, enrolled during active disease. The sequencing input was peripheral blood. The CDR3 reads CASSLSTGGVYNEQFF. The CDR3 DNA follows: TGTGCCAGCAGCTTATCGACCGGGGGGGTTTACAATGAGCAGTTCTTC. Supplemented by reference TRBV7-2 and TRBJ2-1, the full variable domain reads GAGVSQSPSNKVTEKGKDVELRCDPISGHTALYWYRQSLGQGLEFLIYFQGNSAPDKSGLPSDRFSAERTGGSVSTLTIQRTQQEDSAVYLCASSLSTGGVYNEQFFGPGTRLTVL.